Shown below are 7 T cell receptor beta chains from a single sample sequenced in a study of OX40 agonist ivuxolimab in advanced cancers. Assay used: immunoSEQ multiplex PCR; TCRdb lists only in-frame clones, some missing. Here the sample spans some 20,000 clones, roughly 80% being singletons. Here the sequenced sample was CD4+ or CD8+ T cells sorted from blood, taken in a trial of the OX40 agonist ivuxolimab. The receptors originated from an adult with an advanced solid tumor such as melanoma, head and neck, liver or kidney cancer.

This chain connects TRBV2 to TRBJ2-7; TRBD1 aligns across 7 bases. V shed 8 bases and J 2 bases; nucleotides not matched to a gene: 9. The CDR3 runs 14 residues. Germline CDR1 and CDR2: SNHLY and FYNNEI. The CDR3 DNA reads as TGTGCCAGCTTCCCCGGGACAGAAACCTACGAGCAGTACTTC. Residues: CASFPGTETYEQYF.

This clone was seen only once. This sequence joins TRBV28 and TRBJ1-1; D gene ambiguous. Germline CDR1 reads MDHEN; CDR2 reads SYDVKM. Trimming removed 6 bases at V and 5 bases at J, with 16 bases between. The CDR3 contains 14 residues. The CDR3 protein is CASSLTSFGTEAFF. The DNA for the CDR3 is TGTGCCAGCAGCTTGACTTCCTTTGGGACTGAAGCTTTCTTT.

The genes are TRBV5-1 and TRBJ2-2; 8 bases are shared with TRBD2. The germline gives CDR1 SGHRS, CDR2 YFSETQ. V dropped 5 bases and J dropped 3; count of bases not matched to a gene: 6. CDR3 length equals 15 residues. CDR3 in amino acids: CASRRYSGDTGELFF. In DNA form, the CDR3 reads TGCGCCAGCAGAAGGTATAGCGGGGACACCGGGGAGCTGTTTTTT.

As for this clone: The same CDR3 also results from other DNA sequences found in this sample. CDR3 protein: CASSSHTQNDYEQYF. In nucleotides, the CDR3 is TGTGCCAGCAGTTCCCATACTCAAAACGACTACGAGCAGTACTTC. The V call is TRBV27, the J call TRBJ2-7; D is uncertain. The V and J ends lost 4 bases and 3 bases respectively, with 16 bases between them. Germline V gene sequence: CDR1 MNHEY, CDR2 SMNVEV (reference sequence). This CDR3 comprises 15 residues.

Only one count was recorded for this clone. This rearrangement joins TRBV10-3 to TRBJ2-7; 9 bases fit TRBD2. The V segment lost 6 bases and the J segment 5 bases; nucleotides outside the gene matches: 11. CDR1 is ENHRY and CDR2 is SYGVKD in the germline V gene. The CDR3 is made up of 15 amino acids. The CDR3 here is CAIRSRGSGSDEQYF. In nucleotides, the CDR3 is TGTGCCATCAGGTCCCGGGGTAGCGGGAGTGACGAGCAGTACTTC.

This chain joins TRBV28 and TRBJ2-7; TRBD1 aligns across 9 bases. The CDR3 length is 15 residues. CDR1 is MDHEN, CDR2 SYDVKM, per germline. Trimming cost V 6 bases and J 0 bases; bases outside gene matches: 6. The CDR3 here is CASRELGQGSYEQYF. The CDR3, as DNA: TGTGCCAGCAGGGAATTGGGACAGGGCTCCTACGAGCAGTACTTC.

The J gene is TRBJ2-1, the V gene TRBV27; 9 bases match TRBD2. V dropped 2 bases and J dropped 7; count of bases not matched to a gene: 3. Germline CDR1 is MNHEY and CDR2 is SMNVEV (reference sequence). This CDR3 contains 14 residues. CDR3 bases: TGTGCCAGCAGTTTAGCGGGAGGGAATAATGAGCAGTTCTTC. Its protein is CASSLAGGNNEQFF.